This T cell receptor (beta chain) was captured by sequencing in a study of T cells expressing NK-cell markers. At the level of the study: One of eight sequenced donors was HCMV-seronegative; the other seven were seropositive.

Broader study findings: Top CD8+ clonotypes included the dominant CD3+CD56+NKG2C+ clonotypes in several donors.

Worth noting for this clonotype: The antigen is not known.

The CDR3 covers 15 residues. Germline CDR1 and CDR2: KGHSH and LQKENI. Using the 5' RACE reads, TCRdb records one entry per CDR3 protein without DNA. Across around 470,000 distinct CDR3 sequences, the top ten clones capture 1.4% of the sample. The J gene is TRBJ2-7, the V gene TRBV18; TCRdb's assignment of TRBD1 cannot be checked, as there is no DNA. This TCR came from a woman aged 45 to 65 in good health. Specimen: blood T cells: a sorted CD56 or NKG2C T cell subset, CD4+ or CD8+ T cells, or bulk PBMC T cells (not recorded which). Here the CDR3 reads CASSLGTGGVDEQYF.